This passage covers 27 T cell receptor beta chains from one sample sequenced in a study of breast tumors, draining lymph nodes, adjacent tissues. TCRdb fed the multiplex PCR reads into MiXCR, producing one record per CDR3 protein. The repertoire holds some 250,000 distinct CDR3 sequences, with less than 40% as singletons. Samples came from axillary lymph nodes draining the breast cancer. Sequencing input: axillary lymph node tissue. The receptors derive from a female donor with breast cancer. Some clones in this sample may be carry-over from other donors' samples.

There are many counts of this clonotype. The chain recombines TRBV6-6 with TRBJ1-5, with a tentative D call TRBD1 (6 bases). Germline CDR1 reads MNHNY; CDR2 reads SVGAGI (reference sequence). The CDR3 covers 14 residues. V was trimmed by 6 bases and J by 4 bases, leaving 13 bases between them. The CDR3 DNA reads TGTGCCAGCAGCTCGACGACAGGAAATCAGCCCCAGCATTTT. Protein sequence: CASSSTTGNQPQHF.

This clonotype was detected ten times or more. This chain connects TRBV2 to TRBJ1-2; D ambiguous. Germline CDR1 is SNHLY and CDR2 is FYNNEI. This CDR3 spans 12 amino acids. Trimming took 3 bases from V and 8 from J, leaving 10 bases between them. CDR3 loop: CASSDSGRGYTF. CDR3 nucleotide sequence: TGTGCCAGCAGTGATTCCGGTCGGGGCTACACCTTC.

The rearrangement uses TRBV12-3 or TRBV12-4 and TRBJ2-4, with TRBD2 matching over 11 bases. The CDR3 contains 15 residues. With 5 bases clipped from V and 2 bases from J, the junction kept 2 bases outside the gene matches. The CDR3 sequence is CASSRLAGTKNIQYF. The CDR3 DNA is TGTGCCAGCAGTCGACTAGCGGGAACCAAAAACATTCAGTACTTC.

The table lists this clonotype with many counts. CDR3 in DNA: TGTGCCAGTAGTAGGGCAGGGTTTAGCAATCAGCCCCAGCATTTT. Translation: CASSRAGFSNQPQHF. The chain couples TRBV19 to TRBJ1-5; tentative D call: TRBD1 (5 bases). The CDR3 spans 15 residues. Germline values: CDR1 LNHDA, CDR2 SQIVND (reference sequence). Trimming cost V 4 bases and J 0 bases, with 10 bases left between them.

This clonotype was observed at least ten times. CDR3 nucleotides: TGTGCCAGCAGTGAGAGGGTACAGCCCCAGCATTTT. Its translation: CASSERVQPQHF. V is TRBV6-6 and J is TRBJ1-5; D is undetermined. Trimming removed 5 bases from V and 7 bases from J, with 9 bases in between. The germline V gene has CDR1 MNHNY and CDR2 SVGAGI (reference sequence). The CDR3 extends over 12 amino acids.

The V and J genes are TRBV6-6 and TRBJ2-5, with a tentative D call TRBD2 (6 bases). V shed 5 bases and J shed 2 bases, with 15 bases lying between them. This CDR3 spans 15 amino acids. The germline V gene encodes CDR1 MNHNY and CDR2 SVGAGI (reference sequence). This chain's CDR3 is CASSPGDSLQETQYF. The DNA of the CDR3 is TGTGCCAGCAGTCCTGGGGACTCACTTCAAGAGACCCAGTACTTC.

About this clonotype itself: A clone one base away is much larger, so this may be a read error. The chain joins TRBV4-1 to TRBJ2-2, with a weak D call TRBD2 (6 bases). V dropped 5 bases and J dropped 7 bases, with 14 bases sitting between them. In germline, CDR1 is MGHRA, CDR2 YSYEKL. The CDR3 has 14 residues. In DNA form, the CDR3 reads TGCGCCAGCAGCACCGGGACTCTAGTCGGGGAGCTGTTTTTT. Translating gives CASSTGTLVGELFF.

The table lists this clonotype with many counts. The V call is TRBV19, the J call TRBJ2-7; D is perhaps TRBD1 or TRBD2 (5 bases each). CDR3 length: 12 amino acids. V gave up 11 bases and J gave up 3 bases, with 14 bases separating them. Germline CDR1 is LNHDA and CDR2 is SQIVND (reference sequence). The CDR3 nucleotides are TGTGCCTCCAGGGACGGACTCTACGAGCAGTACTTC. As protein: CASRDGLYEQYF.

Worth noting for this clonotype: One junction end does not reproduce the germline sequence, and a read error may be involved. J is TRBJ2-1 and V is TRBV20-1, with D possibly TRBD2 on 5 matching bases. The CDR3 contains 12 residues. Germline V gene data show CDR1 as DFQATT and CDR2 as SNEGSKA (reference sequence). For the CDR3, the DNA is TGCAGTGCTCGCGCGGGCTACAATGAGCCGTTCTTC. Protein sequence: CSARAGYNEPFF.

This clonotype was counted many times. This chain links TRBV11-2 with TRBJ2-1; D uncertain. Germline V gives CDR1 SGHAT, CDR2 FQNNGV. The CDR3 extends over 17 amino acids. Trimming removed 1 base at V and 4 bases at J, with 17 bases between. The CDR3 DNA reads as TGTGCCAGCAGCTTAGTTGGCAGAGCCAGTCTTTACAATGAGCAGTTCTTC. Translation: CASSLVGRASLYNEQFF. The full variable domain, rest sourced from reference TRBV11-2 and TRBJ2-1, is EAGVAQSPRYKIIEKRQSVAFWCNPISGHATLYWYQQILGQGPKLLIQFQNNGVVDDSQLPKDRFSAERLKGVDSTLKIQPAKLEDSAVYLCASSLVGRASLYNEQFFGPGTRLTVL.

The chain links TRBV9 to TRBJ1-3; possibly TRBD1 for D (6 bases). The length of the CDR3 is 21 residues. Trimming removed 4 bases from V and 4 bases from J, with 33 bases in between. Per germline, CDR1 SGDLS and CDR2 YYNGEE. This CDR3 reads CASSPRASGNTGGREGNTIYF. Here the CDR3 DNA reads TGTGCCAGCAGCCCCCGGGCTAGCGGGAACACCGGGGGGCGAGAAGGAAACACCATATATTTT.

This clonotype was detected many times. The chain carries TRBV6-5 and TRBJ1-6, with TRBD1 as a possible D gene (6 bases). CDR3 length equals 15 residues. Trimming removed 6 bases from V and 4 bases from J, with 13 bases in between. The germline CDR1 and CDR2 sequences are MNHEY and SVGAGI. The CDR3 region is CASRGSGQYNSPLHF. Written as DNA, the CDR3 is TGTGCCAGCAGGGGCTCGGGACAATATAATTCACCCCTCCACTTT.

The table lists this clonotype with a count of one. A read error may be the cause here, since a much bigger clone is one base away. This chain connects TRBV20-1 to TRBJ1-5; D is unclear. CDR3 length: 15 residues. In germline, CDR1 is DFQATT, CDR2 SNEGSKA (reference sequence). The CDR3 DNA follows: TGCAGTGCTGGAGAAGGGAGCACCTTAATACAGCCCCAGCATTTT. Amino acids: CSAGEGSTLIQPQHF.

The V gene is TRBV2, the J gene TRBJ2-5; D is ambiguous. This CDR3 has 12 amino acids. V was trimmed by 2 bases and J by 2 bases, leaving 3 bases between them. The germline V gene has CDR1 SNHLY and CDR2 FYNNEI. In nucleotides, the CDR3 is TGTGCCAGCAGTGAAAATCAAGAGACCCAGTACTTC. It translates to CASSENQETQYF.

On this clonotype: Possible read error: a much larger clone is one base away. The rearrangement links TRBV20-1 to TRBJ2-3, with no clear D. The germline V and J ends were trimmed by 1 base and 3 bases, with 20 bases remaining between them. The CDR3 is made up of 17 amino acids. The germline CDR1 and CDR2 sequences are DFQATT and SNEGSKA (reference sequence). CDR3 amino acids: CSARGGQLGASTDTQYF. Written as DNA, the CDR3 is TGCAGTGCTAGAGGAGGTCAGCTAGGCGCGTCGACAGATACGCAGTATTTT.

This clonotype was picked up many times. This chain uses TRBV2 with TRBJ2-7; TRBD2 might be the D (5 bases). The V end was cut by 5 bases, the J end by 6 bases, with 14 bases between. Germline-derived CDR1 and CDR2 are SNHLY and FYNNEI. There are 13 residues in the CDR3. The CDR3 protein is CASSNGVGGEQYF. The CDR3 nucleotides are TGTGCCAGCAGTAACGGGGTTGGTGGCGAGCAGTACTTC.

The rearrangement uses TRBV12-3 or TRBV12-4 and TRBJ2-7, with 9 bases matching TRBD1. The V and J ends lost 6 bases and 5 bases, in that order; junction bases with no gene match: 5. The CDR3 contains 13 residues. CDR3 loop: CASSRTGVDEQYF. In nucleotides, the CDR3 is TGTGCCAGCAGCCGGACAGGGGTTGACGAGCAGTACTTC.

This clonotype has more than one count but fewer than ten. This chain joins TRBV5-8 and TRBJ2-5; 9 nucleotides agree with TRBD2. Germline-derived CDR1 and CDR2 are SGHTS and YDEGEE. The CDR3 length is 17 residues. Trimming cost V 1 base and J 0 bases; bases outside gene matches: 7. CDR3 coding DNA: TGTGCCAGCAGCTTGTTGGCGAGCGGGGGGAACCAAGAGACCCAGTACTTC. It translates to CASSLLASGGNQETQYF.

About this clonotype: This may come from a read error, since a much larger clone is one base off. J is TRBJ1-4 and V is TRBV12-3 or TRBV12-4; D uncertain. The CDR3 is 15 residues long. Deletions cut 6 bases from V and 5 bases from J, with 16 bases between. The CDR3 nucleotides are TGTGCCAGCAGGCACACAGCTTCGGGGAATGAAAAACTGTTTTTT. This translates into CASRHTASGNEKLFF.

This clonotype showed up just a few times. The CDR3 is CATSSTGWDYGYTF. CDR3 nucleotides: TGTGCCACTTCCTCGACAGGGTGGGACTATGGCTACACCTTC. V and J are TRBV6-6 and TRBJ1-2, with TRBD1 identical over 7 bases. From germline, CDR1 is MNHNY and CDR2 SVGAGI (reference sequence). This CDR3 has 14 residues. V gave up 10 bases and J gave up 3 bases; unmatched junction bases: 11.

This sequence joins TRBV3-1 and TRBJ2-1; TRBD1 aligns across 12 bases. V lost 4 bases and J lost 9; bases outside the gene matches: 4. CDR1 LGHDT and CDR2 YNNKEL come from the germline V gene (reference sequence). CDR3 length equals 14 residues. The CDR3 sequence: CASSPGQGATEQFF. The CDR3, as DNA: TGTGCCAGCAGCCCGGGACAGGGGGCGACTGAGCAGTTCTTC.

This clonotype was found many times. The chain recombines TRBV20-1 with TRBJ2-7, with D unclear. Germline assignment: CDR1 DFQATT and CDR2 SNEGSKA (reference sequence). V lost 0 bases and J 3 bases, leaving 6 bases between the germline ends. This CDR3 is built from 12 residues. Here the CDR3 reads CSARESLYEQYF. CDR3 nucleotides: TGCAGTGCTAGAGAATCCCTCTACGAGCAGTACTTC.

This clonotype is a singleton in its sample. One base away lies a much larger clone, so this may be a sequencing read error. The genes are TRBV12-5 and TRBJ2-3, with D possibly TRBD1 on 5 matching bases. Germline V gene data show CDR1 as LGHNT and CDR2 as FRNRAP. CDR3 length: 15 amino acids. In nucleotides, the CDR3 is TGTGCCAGCAGTCTCCACAGGCAGAGCACAGATACGCAGTATTTT. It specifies CASSLHRQSTDTQYF.

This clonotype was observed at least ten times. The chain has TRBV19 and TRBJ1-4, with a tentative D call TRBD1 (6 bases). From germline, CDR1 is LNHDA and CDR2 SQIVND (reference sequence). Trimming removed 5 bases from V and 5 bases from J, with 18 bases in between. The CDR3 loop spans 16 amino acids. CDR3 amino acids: CASSLSSTGLNEKLFF. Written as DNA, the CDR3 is TGTGCCAGTAGTCTCTCATCTACAGGGCTCAATGAAAAACTGTTTTTT.

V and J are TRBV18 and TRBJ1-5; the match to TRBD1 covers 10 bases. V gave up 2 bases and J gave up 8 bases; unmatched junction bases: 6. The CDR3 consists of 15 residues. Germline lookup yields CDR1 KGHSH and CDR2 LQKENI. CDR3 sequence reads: CASSPDRGLSEPQHF. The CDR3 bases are TGTGCCAGCTCACCAGACAGGGGGCTCAGTGAGCCCCAGCATTTT.

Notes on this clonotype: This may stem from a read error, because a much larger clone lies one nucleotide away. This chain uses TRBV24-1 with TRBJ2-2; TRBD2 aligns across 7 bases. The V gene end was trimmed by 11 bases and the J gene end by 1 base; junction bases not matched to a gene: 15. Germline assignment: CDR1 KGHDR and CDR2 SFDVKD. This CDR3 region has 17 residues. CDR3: CASSVAGGRMNTGELFF. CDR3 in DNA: TGTGCCAGTAGTGTGGCCGGGGGGAGAATGAACACCGGGGAGCTGTTTTTT.

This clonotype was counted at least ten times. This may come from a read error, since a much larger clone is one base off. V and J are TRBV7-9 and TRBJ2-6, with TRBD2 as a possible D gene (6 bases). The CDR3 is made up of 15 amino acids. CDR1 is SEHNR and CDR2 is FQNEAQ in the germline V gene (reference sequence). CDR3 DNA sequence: TGTGCCAGCAGCTTTGGAGGGGTCGGGGCCAACGTCCTGCCTTTC. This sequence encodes CASSFGGVGANVLPF.